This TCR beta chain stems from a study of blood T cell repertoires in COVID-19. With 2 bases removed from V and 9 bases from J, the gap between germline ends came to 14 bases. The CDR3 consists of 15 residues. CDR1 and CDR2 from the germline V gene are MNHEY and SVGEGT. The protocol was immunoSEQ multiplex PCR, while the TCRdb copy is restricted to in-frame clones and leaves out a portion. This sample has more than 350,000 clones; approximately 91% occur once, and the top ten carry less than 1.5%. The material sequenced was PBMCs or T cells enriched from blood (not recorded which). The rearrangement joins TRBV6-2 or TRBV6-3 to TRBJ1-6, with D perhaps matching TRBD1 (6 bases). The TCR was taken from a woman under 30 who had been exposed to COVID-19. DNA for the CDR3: TGTGCCAGCAGTTACCTGGACAGTTCCGGTTCACCCCTCCACTTT. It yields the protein CASSYLDSSGSPLHF.